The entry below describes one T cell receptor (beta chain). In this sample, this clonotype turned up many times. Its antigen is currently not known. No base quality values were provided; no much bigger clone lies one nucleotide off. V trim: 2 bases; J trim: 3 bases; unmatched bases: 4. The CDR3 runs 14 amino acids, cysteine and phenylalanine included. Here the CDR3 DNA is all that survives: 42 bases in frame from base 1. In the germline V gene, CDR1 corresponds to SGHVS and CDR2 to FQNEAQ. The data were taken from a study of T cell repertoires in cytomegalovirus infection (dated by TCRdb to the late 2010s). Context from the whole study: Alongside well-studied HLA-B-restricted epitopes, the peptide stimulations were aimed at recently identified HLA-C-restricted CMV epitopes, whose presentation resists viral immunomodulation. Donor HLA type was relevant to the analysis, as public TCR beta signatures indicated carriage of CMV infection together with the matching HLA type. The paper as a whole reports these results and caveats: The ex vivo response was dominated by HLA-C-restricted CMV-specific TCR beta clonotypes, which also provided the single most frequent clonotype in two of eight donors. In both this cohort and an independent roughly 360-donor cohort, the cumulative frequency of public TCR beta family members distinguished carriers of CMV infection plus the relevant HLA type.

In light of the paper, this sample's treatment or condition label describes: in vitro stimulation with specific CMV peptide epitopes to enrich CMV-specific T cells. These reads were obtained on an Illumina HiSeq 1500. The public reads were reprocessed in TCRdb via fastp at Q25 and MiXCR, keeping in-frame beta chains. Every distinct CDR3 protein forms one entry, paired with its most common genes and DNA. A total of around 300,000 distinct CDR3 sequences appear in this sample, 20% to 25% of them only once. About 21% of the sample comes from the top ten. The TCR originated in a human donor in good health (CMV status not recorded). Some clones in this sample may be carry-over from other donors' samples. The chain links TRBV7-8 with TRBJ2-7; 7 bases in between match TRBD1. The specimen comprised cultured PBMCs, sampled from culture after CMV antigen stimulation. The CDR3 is CASSLRDRGYEQYF. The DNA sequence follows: TGTGCCAGCAGCTTAAGGGACAGAGGCTACGAGCAGTACTTC.